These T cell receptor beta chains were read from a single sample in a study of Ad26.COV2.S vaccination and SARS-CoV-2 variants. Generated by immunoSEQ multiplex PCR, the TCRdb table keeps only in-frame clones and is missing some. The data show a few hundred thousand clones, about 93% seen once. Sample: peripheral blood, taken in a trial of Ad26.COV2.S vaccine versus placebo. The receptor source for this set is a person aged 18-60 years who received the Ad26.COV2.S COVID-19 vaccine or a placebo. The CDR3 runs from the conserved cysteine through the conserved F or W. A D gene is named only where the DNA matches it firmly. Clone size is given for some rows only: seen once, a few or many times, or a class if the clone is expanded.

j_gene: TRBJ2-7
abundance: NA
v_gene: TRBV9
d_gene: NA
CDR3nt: TGTGCCAGCAGCGAGAGAGGGTCTGACGTCTCCTACGAGCAGTACTTC
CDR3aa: CASSERGSDVSYEQYF

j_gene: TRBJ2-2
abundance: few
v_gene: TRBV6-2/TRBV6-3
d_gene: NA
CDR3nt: TGTGCCAGCAGTCTGAACACCGGGGAGCTGTTTTTT
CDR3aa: CASSLNTGELFF

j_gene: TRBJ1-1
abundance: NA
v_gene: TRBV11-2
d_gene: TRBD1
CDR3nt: TGTGCCAGCAGGGGGAGGGACAGGGGAGAGGCGAACACTGAAGCTTTCTTT
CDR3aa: CASRGRDRGEANTEAFF

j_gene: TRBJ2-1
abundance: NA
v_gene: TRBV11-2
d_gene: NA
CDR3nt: TGTGCCAGCCGCGGACGGGACCCCTCCTACAATGAGCAGTTCTTC
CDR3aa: CASRGRDPSYNEQFF

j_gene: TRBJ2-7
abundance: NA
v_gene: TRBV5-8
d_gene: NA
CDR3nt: TGTGCCAGCAGGGCCCGGGACAACCCCTACGAGCAGTACTTC
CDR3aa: CASRARDNPYEQYF

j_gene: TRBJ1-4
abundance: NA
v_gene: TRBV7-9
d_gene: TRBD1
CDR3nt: TGTGCCAGCATGACGGACAGGTTTAATGAAAAACTGTTTTTT
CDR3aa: CASMTDRFNEKLFF

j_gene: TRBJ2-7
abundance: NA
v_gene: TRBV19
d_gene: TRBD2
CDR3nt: TGTGCCAGCCAACTAGCGGGAGGACGCTACGAGCAGTACTTC
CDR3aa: CASQLAGGRYEQYF

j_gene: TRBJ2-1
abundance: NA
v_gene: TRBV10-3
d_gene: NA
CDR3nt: TGTGCCATCAGTGAGCCAGGGGGGGGAGCCTACAATGAGCAGTTCTTC
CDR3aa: CAISEPGGGAYNEQFF

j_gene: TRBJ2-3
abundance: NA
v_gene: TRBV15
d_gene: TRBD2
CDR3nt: TGTGCCACCAGTAATACCGGGACTAGCGGGTCTGGCACAGATACGCAGTATTTT
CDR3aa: CATSNTGTSGSGTDTQYF

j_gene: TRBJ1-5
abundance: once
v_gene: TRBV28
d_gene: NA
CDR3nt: TGTGCCAGCAGTTTACTGGGTGCCCGCAATCAGCCCCAGCATTTT
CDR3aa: CASSLLGARNQPQHF

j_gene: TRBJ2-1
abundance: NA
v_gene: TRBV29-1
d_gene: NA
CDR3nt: TGCAGCGTCATGGACGTCATTCCGGGCAATGAGCAGTTCTTC
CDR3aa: CSVMDVIPGNEQFF

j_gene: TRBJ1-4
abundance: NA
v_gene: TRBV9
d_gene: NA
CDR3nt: TGTGCCAGCAGCGTAGCATCTAGAGTGGGAGGCGGTGAAAAACTGTTTTTT
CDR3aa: CASSVASRVGGGEKLFF

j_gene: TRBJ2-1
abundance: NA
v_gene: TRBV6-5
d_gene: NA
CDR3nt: TGTGCCAGCAGTTACTCGACGGTCGCCTCATATGAGCAGTTCTTC
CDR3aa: CASSYSTVASYEQFF

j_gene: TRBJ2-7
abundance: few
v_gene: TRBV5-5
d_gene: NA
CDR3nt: TGTGCCAGCAGCCCTTTTAGCGGCCCCTACGAGCAGTACTTC
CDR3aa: CASSPFSGPYEQYF

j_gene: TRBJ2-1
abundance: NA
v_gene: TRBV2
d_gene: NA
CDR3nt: TGTGCCAGCAGTGATACAGGTGGGGCCGGGAGTGAGCAGTTCTTC
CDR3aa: CASSDTGGAGSEQFF

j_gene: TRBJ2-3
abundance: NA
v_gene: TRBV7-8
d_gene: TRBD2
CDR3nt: TGTGCCAGCAGCTCCCGGGAGGCTGATACGCAGTATTTT
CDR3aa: CASSSREADTQYF

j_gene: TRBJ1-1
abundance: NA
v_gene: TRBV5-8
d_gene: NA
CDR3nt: TGTGCCAGCAGCCCCATTTACGCTGAAGCTTTCTTT
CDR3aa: CASSPIYAEAFF

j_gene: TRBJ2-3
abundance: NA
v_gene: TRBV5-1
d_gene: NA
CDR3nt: TGCGCCAGCAGCTTTTTGACAGCGAGCACTAGCACAGATACGCAGTATTTT
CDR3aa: CASSFLTASTSTDTQYF

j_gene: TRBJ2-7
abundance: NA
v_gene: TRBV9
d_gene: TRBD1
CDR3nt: TGTGCCAGCAGCGTAGGACCGGGACAGGGGGGTGAGCAGTACTTC
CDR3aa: CASSVGPGQGGEQYF

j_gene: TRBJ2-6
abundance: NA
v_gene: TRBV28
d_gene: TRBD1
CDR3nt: TGTGCCAGCAGGCCTACCGGGACAGGGGGATTGAGCGGGGCCAACGTCCTGACTTTC
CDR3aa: CASRPTGTGGLSGANVLTF

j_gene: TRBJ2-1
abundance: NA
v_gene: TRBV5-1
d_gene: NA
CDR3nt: TGCGCCAGCAGCTTGGGTGGGAGCTTTAATGAGCAGTTCTTC
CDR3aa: CASSLGGSFNEQFF

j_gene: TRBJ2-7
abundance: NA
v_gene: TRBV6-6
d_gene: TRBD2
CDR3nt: TGTGCCAGCAGTTACTTGGGGGGGACCAACGAGCAGTACTTC
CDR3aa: CASSYLGGTNEQYF

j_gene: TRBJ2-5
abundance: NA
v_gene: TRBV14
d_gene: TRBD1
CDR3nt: TGTGCCAGCAGCCAGGACAGGGGACTCCAAGAGACCCAGTACTTC
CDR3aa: CASSQDRGLQETQYF

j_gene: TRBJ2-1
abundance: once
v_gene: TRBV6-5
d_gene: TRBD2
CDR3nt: TGTGCCAGCAGTTACGGCGGGAGTACGAACAATGAGCAGTTCTTC
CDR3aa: CASSYGGSTNNEQFF

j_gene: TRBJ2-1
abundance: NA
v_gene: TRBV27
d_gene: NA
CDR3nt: TGTGCCACCTATGGAAGGGGCTCCTACAATGAGCAGTTCTTC
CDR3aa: CATYGRGSYNEQFF

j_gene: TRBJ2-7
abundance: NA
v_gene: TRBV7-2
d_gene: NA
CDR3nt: TGTGCCAGCAGCTCGCCTCCGGGTCGCGAGCAGTACTTC
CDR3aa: CASSSPPGREQYF

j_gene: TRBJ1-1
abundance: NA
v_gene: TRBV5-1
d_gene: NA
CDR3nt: TGCGCCAGCAGCTTGAACAGGCCAGTCACTGAAGCTTTCTTT
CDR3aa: CASSLNRPVTEAFF

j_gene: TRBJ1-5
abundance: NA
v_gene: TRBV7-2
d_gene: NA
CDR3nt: TGTGCCAGCAGCTTAGTTGGGAACAGCTTCGGAGAGCCCCAGCATTTT
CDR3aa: CASSLVGNSFGEPQHF

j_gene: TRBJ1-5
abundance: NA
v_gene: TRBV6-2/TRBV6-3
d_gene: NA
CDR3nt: TGTGCCAGCAGCCCTCGGGCCCCGGTAAGCAATCAGCCCCAGCATTTT
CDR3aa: CASSPRAPVSNQPQHF

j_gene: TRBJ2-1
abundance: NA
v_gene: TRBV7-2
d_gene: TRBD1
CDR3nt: TGTGCCAGCAGCTTCATAGGGACAGGGGGCGGCAATGAGCAGTTCTTC
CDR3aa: CASSFIGTGGGNEQFF

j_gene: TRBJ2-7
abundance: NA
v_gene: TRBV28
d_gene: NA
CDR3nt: TGTGCCAGCAGTTTAGACTCGTTATTCACGGCCAGGAGCTCCTACGAGCAGTACTTC
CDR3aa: CASSLDSLFTARSSYEQYF

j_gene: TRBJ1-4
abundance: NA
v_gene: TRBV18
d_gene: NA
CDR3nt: TGTGCCAGCTCACAATACCGACAGGCAACTAATGAAAAACTGTTTTTT
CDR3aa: CASSQYRQATNEKLFF

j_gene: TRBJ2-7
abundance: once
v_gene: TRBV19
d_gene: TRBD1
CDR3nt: TGTGCCAGTAGTCTCGGGACAGGGGGCGCCTACGAGCAGTACTTC
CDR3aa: CASSLGTGGAYEQYF

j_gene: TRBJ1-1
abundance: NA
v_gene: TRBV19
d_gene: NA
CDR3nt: TGTGCCAGTAGTCCACGAGGGGGGGCAAAACACACTGAAGCTTTCTTT
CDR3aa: CASSPRGGAKHTEAFF

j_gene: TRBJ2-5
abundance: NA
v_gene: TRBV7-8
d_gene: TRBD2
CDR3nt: TGTGCCAGCAGCCCCACCGGGGGGACTCAAGAGACCCAGTACTTC
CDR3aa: CASSPTGGTQETQYF

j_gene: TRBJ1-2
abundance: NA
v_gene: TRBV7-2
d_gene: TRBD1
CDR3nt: TGTGCCACCACTGACCCGACAGGGCGTTATAACTATGGCTACACCTTC
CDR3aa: CATTDPTGRYNYGYTF

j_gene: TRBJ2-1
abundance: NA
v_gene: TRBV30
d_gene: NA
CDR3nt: TGTGCCTGTACCAAGGACGTGGTGGACTTTGAGGAGCAGTTCTTC
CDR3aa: CACTKDVVDFEEQFF

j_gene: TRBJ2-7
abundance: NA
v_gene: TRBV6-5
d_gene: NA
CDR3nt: TGTGCCAGCAGTAATGGGAGGGGGGGGTACGAGCAGTACTTC
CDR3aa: CASSNGRGGYEQYF

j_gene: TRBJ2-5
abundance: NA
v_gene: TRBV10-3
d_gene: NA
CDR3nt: TGTGCCATCAGTGAACTAGAGACCCAGTACTTC
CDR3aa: CAISELETQYF

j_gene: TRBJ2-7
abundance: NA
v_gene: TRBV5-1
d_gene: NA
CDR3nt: TGCGCCAGCAGCTTGGCCATGGGAGACTACGAGCAGTACTTC
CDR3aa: CASSLAMGDYEQYF

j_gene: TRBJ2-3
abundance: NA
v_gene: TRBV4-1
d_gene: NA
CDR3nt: TGCGCCAGCAGCCCGCTGCGTGATGCAGATACGCAGTATTTT
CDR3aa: CASSPLRDADTQYF

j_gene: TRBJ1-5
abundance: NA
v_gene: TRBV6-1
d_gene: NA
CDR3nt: TGTGCCAGCAGTGAAATCAACAATCAGCCCCAGCATTTT
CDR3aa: CASSEINNQPQHF

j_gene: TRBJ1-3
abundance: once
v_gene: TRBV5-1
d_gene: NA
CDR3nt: TGCGCCAGCAGCTTGGGGACAGACTCTGGAAACACCATATATTTT
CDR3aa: CASSLGTDSGNTIYF

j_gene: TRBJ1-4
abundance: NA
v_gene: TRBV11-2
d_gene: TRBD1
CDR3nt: TGTGCCAGCAGCTTAGAGACAGGGGGCCTTGAAAAACTGTTTTTT
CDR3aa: CASSLETGGLEKLFF

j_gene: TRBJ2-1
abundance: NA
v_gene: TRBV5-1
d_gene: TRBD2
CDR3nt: TGCGCCAGCAGCTTAGCGAGCGGGGGTAATGAGCAGTTCTTC
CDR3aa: CASSLASGGNEQFF

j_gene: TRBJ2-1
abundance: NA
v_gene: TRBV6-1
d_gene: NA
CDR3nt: TGTGCCAGCAGTGAAAGTTGGACTACCAATGAGCAGTTCTTC
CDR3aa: CASSESWTTNEQFF

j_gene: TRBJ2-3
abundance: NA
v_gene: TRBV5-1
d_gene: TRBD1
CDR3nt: TGCGCCAGCAGCACACTACAGGGGCCTAGCACAGATACGCAGTATTTT
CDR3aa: CASSTLQGPSTDTQYF

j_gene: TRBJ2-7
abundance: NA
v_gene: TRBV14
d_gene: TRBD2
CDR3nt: TGTGCCAGCAGCCAAGTCGGGAGGGCTTTCGAGCAGTACTTC
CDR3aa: CASSQVGRAFEQYF

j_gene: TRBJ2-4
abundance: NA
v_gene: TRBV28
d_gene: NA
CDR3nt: TGTGCCAGCAGGAAGCAGCTGGTGGCCAAAAACATTCAGTACTTC
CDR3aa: CASRKQLVAKNIQYF

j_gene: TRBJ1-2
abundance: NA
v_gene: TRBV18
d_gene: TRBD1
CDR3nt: TGTGCCAGCTCACCCAAAAACGGACAGGGGGCCCACTATGGCTACACCTTC
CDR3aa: CASSPKNGQGAHYGYTF

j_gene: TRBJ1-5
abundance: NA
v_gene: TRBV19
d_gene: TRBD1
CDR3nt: TGTGCCAGTAGTATGGTCAGCGGGACAGAAGGCTCCCGTCATCAGCCCCAGCATTTT
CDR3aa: CASSMVSGTEGSRHQPQHF

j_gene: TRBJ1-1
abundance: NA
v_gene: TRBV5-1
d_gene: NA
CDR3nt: TGCGCCAGCAGCTTGTTTCAGGGAGGGACTGAAGCTTTCTTT
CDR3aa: CASSLFQGGTEAFF

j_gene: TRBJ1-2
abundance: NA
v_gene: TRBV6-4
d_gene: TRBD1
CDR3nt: TGTGCCAGCAGTGCCGAGACAGGGACAAGGGGCTACACCTTC
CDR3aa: CASSAETGTRGYTF

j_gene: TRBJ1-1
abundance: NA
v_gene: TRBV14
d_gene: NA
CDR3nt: TGTGCCAGCAGCTGGCGGCCGAACACTGAAGCTTTCTTT
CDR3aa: CASSWRPNTEAFF

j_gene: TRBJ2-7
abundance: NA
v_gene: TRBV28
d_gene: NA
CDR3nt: TGTGCCAGCAGTCCCGGGACATTCTCCTACGAGCAGTACTTC
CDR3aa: CASSPGTFSYEQYF

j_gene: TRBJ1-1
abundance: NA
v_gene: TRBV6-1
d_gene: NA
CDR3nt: TGTGCCAGCAGTGAAATCTCCGGATACACTGAAGCTTTCTTT
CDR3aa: CASSEISGYTEAFF

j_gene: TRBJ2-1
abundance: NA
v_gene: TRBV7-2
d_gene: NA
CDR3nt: TGTGCCAGCAGCTTGCCGGGTTCCAGAGTTCGTCTGAATGAGCAGTTCTTC
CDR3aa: CASSLPGSRVRLNEQFF

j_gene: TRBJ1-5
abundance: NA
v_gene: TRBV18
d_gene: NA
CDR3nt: TGTGCCAGCTCCGGACAGAACAGCAATCAGCCCCAGCATTTT
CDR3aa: CASSGQNSNQPQHF